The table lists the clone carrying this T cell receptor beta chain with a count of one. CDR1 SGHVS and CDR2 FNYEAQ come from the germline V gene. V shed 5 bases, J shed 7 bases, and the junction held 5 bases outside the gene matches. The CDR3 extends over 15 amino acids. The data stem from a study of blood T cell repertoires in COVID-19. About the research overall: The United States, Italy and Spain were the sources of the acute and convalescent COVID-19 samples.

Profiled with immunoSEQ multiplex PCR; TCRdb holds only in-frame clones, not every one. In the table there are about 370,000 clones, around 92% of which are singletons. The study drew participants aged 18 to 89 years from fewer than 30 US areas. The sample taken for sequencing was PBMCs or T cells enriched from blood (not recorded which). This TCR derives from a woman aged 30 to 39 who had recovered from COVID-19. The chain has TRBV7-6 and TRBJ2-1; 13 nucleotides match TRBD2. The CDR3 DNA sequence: TGTGCCAGCAGCCTCTGGACTAGCGGGAGTAATGAGCAGTTCTTC. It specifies CASSLWTSGSNEQFF. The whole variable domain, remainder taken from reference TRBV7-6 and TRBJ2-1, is GAGVSQSPRYKVTKRGQDVALRCDPISGHVSLYWYRQALGQGPEFLTYFNYEAQQDKSGLPNDRFSAERPEGSISTLTIQRTEQRDSAMYRCASSLWTSGSNEQFFGPGTRLTVL.